Shown below are 24 T cell receptor beta chains from a single sample sequenced in a study of regulatory T cells in long-lasting Graves disease. Regarding time point: newly diagnosed GD, antithyroid drugs for less than 3 months. Following extraction of RNA from PBMCs, that RNA was used to make the TCR library. Relying on iRepertoire HTBI primers and Arm-PCR of CDR3 regions, the team built TCR beta libraries. A single record per CDR3 protein comes from TCRdb applying MiXCR to the multiplex PCR reads. This table holds 350,000 to 550,000 distinct CDR3 sequences, 14% to 15% found once. These data were also reused for a study on T cells in Graves' hyperthyroidism and ophthalmopathy.

The source material was peripheral blood mononuclear cells (PBMCs), sampled at new diagnosis, from a patient treated with antithyroid drugs. Receptors originate from a woman in her 30s with Graves disease.

The DNA for the CDR3 is TGTGCCAGCAGCCCTGAAGATTGGACATTGAATTCACCCCTCCACTTT. Translated, it gives CASSPEDWTLNSPLHF. This chain joins TRBV6-1 and TRBJ1-6; TRBD1 is a possible D gene (5 bases). The V and J ends lost 6 bases and 7 bases respectively, with 19 bases between them. Germline V CDR1 and CDR2: MNHNS, SASEGT. This CDR3 has 16 residues.

This clonotype was seen only a few times. A junction boundary mismatches the germline segment, possibly from a read error. The chain recombines TRBV3-1 with TRBJ2-5; 14 bases map to TRBD2. This CDR3 has 16 residues. Germline-derived CDR1 and CDR2 are LGHDT and YNNKEL (reference sequence). This CDR3 reads CASRQGGLAGEETQYF. The CDR3 DNA follows: TGTGCCAGCAGGCAAGGGGGACTAGCGGGAGAAGAGACCCAGTACTTC.

This clonotype has more than one count but fewer than ten. The V and J genes are TRBV6-1 and TRBJ2-7; 7 bases line up with TRBD2. The trim removed 3 bases at V and 2 bases at J, leaving 19 bases unmatched. From germline, CDR1 is MNHNS and CDR2 SASEGT. The CDR3 sequence is 19 residues long. The CDR3 spells CASSDAGSGNPRDPYEQYF. The CDR3 DNA reads as TGTGCCAGCAGTGACGCCGGCAGCGGGAACCCCCGAGACCCCTACGAGCAGTACTTC.

The V and J genes are TRBV6-5 and TRBJ1-2, with 7 positions matching TRBD1. CDR3 length equals 13 residues. Trimming removed 4 bases from V and 6 bases from J; junction bases left unmatched: 5. The germline gives CDR1 MNHEY, CDR2 SVGAGI. The chain's CDR3 is CASSSGQDDGYTF. In DNA form, the CDR3 reads TGTGCCAGCAGTTCCGGACAGGATGATGGCTACACCTTC.

As to this clonotype: Given a much more abundant clone one base away, this may be a read error. The chain uses TRBV10-3 and TRBJ2-3; no firm D call. Germline V gene lookup returns CDR1 ENHRY and CDR2 SYGVKD. The CDR3 runs 13 residues. V lost 3 bases, J lost 2 bases, and 6 bases lay in between. CDR3 loop: CAISDVNTDTQYF. Written as DNA, the CDR3 is TGTGCCATCAGTGATGTAAACACAGATACGCAGTATTTT.

This clonotype was seen only a few times. The genes are TRBV4-1 and TRBJ1-5; 9 bases fit TRBD1. Germline V gene data show CDR1 as MGHRA and CDR2 as YSYEKL. The trim removed 3 bases at V and 4 bases at J, leaving 1 base unmatched. The CDR3 consists of 14 residues. The DNA for the CDR3 is TGCGCCAGCAGCCAGGGACAGGGTAATCAGCCCCAGCATTTT. It is translated as CASSQGQGNQPQHF.

The V and J genes are TRBV5-4 and TRBJ2-5; unclear D gene. The CDR3 runs 12 residues. V lost 2 bases, J lost 7 bases, and 9 bases lay in between. Germline V CDR1 and CDR2: SGHNT, YYREEE (reference sequence). The DNA of the CDR3 is TGTGCCAGCAGCTTAACCCGAGGGACCCAGTACTTC. Amino acid sequence: CASSLTRGTQYF.

There are many counts of this clonotype. V usage is TRBV30 and J usage is TRBJ1-4, with 7 bases aligning to TRBD1. CDR1 is GTSNPN and CDR2 is SVGIG in the germline V gene (reference sequence). Trimming cost V 8 bases and J 6 bases; bases outside gene matches: 6. This CDR3 contains 12 residues. CDR3 bases: TGTGCCGTTACAGGGGAAGATGAAAAACTGTTTTTT. Protein: CAVTGEDEKLFF.

The table lists this clonotype with a few counts. The chain combines TRBV6-9 with TRBJ1-1, with D possibly being TRBD1 (6 bases). This CDR3 region has 13 residues. The germline V gene has CDR1 MNHGY and CDR2 SVAAGI. V was shortened by 3 bases and J by 4 bases, with 9 bases between the two germline ends. Written as DNA, the CDR3 is TGTGCCAGCAGTTACCGGACAGTCACTGAAGCTTTCTTT. This gives the protein CASSYRTVTEAFF.

This clonotype was observed at least ten times. The CDR3 DNA is TGTGCCACCAGCAGAGATACCGAGAGCCCAGATACGCAGTATTTT. This gives the protein CATSRDTESPDTQYF. The V gene is TRBV15, the J gene TRBJ2-3; D call uncertain. Trimming cost V 0 bases and J 4 bases, with 11 bases left between them. The V gene's germline CDR1 is LNHNV and CDR2 YYDKDF (reference sequence). CDR3 length: 15 residues.

This clonotype has a count of ten or more. The chain recombines TRBV28 with TRBJ2-7; D call uncertain. In germline, CDR1 is MDHEN, CDR2 SYDVKM. This CDR3 has 11 residues. V lost 2 bases and J 5 bases, leaving 4 bases between the germline ends. CDR3 sequence (DNA): TGTGCCAGCAGTTTAAACCACGAGCAGTACTTC. Amino acids: CASSLNHEQYF.

The table lists this clonotype with a few counts. This may be a read error, as it is one base from a much larger clone. The chain links TRBV12-3 or TRBV12-4 to TRBJ2-1; weak D call: TRBD2 (6 bases). The CDR3 spans 14 residues. The V end was cut by 5 bases, the J end by 6 bases, with 14 bases between. The CDR3 loop is CASSPRGTINEQFF. CDR3 sequence (DNA): TGTGCCAGCAGTCCTCGGGGGACGATCAATGAGCAGTTCTTC.

This clonotype was found many times. The chain carries TRBV18 and TRBJ1-5, with D maybe TRBD1 (5 bases). CDR3 length equals 15 residues. Germline V gene sequence: CDR1 KGHSH, CDR2 LQKENI. V lost 3 bases and J lost 4, with 13 bases in between. CDR3 loop: CASSPEGRQNQPQHF. CDR3 bases: TGTGCCAGCTCACCTGAGGGACGACAAAATCAGCCCCAGCATTTT.

This clonotype showed up many times. The genes are TRBV6-1 and TRBJ2-1, with 11 bases identical to TRBD2. The CDR3 is 15 amino acids. Trimming removed 5 bases from V and 5 bases from J; junction bases left unmatched: 5. Germline V gene lookup returns CDR1 MNHNS and CDR2 SASEGT. CDR3 coding DNA: TGTGCCAGCAGTCCACTAGCGGGAGCTAACAATGAGCAGTTCTTC. Amino acids: CASSPLAGANNEQFF.

This clonotype has just a few counts. The chain carries TRBV6-1 and TRBJ2-1, with D perhaps matching TRBD2 (5 bases). CDR1 and CDR2 from the germline V gene are MNHNS and SASEGT. The CDR3 covers 15 residues. V gave up 6 bases and J gave up 2 bases, with 14 bases separating them. CDR3 in amino acids: CASRLSGGTYNEQFF. CDR3 nucleotide sequence: TGTGCCAGCAGACTAAGCGGAGGTACCTACAATGAGCAGTTCTTC.

This clonotype was recorded only once. V gene TRBV11-2 combines with J gene TRBJ2-1, with 10 bases matching TRBD2. V shed 3 bases, J shed 5 bases, and the junction held 10 bases outside the gene matches. CDR3 length equals 17 residues. Germline-derived CDR1 and CDR2 are SGHAT and FQNNGV. CDR3 region: CASSFRLRTSGNNEQFF. The CDR3 coding sequence is TGTGCCAGCAGCTTTCGCTTGAGGACTAGCGGTAACAATGAGCAGTTCTTC. The whole variable domain, remainder taken from reference TRBV11-2 and TRBJ2-1, is EAGVAQSPRYKIIEKRQSVAFWCNPISGHATLYWYQQILGQGPKLLIQFQNNGVVDDSQLPKDRFSAERLKGVDSTLKIQPAKLEDSAVYLCASSFRLRTSGNNEQFFGPGTRLTVL.

This clonotype has ten or more counts. The J gene is TRBJ1-6, the V gene TRBV7-9; possible D gene TRBD1, 5 bases. The CDR3 covers 15 residues. Germline lookup yields CDR1 SEHNR and CDR2 FQNEAQ (reference sequence). Trimming removed 5 bases from V and 9 bases from J, with 17 bases in between. The CDR3 nucleotides are TGTGCCAGCAGCCCCCGCGGCAGGGTGGGTTCACCCCTCCACTTT. Its protein is CASSPRGRVGSPLHF.

This clonotype was picked up a small number of times. V is TRBV27 and J is TRBJ2-1; 15 bases are shared with TRBD2. Unmatched junction bases numbered 3, after V lost 5 bases and J lost 4 bases. The V gene's germline CDR1 is MNHEY and CDR2 SMNVEV (reference sequence). This CDR3 comprises 16 residues. This CDR3 reads CASSGTSGRPYNEQFF. The CDR3, as DNA: TGTGCCAGCAGTGGGACTAGCGGGAGGCCGTACAATGAGCAGTTCTTC.

This clonotype was recorded a few times. This chain uses TRBV7-3 with TRBJ2-1, with D perhaps TRBD2 (6 bases). The CDR3 contains 15 residues. V lost 4 bases, J lost 5 bases, and 15 bases lay in between. CDR1 is SGHTA, CDR2 FQGTGA, per germline. The CDR3 region is CASSSRAGRHNEQFF. CDR3 sequence (DNA): TGTGCCAGCAGCTCACGGGCGGGGCGTCACAATGAGCAGTTCTTC.

This clonotype was observed a handful of times. J is TRBJ1-1 and V is TRBV10-3; no clear D. The CDR3 is 13 residues long. Per germline, CDR1 ENHRY and CDR2 SYGVKD. V dropped 2 bases and J dropped 11 bases, with 15 bases sitting between them. The CDR3 nucleotides are TGTGCCATCAGTGAGCCACCGGGAGTGGAGGCTTTCTTT. It codes for CAISEPPGVEAFF.

V and J are TRBV5-1 and TRBJ2-1; a weak D match, TRBD2 (6 bases). From germline, CDR1 is SGHRS and CDR2 YFSETQ. This CDR3 is 15 amino acids long. Trimming pared 6 bases from V and 0 bases from J, leaving 13 bases between. As DNA, the CDR3 is TGCGCCAGCACTCCCGTCGGGAGCTCCTACAATGAGCAGTTCTTC. It is translated as CASTPVGSSYNEQFF.

This clonotype turned up a few times. A far larger clone is off by one base, so a read error is likely. The chain uses TRBV6-2 or TRBV6-3 and TRBJ2-1; 10 bases agree with TRBD1. Germline CDR1 is MNHEY and CDR2 is SVGEGT. The CDR3 has 14 residues. V gave up 7 bases and J gave up 10 bases; unmatched junction bases: 10. Here the CDR3 DNA reads TGTGCCAGCAATTCGAGGGACAGGGGTTACGAGCAGTTCTTC. This encodes CASNSRDRGYEQFF.

As to this clonotype: Given a much more abundant clone one base away, this may be a read error. The V gene is TRBV19, the J gene TRBJ1-1; 9 bases line up with TRBD1. The V segment lost 3 bases and the J segment 1 base; nucleotides outside the gene matches: 0. Germline-derived CDR1 and CDR2 are LNHDA and SQIVND (reference sequence). This CDR3 has 14 residues. CDR3 loop: CASSMDRGNTEAFF. CDR3 coding DNA: TGTGCCAGTAGTATGGACAGGGGGAACACTGAAGCTTTCTTT.

This clonotype was detected once. This rearrangement joins TRBV3-1 to TRBJ2-3; 7 bases fit TRBD2. After removal of 5 bases from V and 3 bases from J, the junction contained 8 bases not matched to a gene. The CDR3 totals 15 residues. CDR1 is LGHDT, CDR2 YNNKEL, per germline (reference sequence). The CDR3 DNA is TGTGCCAGCAGCGGCGGGGGAGGGCCGACAGATACGCAGTATTTT. This sequence encodes CASSGGGGPTDTQYF.